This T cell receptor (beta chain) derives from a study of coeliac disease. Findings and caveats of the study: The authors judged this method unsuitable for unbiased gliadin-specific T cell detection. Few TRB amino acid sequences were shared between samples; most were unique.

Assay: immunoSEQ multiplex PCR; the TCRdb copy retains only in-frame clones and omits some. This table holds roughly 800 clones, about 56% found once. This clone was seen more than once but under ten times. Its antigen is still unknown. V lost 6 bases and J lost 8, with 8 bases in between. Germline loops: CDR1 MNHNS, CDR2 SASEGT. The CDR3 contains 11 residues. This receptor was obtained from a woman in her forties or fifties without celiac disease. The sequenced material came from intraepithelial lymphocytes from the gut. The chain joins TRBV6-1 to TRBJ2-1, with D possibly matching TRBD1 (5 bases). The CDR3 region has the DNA TGTGCCAGCAGCTCAGGGTATGAGCAGTTCTTC. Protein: CASSSGYEQFF.